These T cell receptor beta chains were read from a single sample in a study of Ad26.COV2.S vaccination and SARS-CoV-2 variants. TCRdb's table, derived via immunoSEQ multiplex PCR, lists solely in-frame clones and lacks some. The data show 350,000 to 400,000 clones, about 85% seen once. Specimen: peripheral blood, collected in a trial of Ad26.COV2.S vaccine versus placebo. The receptors stem from a person between 18 and 65 years old who received the Ad26.COV2.S COVID-19 vaccine or a placebo. Both conserved end residues are part of each CDR3. A D gene is named only where the DNA matches it firmly. Rows give clone size only sometimes, using once, few, many, or a class for an expanded clone.

>TRBV9|.|TRBJ1-1|TRBD1
TGTGCCAGCACCGGGACAGGGGGCACTGAAGCTTTCTTT
CASTGTGGTEAFF
>TRBV6-5|.|TRBJ2-7|TRBD1
TGTGCCAGCAGGACAGGGGTCGAGCAGTACTTC
CASRTGVEQYF
>TRBV19|.|TRBJ1-2|TRBD1
TGTGCCAGTAGTATAGTCCCGGACAGGAGCTATGGCTACACCTTC
CASSIVPDRSYGYTF
>TRBV29-1|.|TRBJ1-2|.
TGCAGCGTTGGGGATGACAGGCACTATGGCTACACCTTC
CSVGDDRHYGYTF
>TRBV6-1|.|TRBJ2-2|.
TGTGCCAGCAGTGAAGAGTTAGGGGACACCGGGGAGCTGTTTTTT
CASSEELGDTGELFF
>TRBV5-1|.|TRBJ2-3|.
TGCGCCAGCAGCTTAGTAGACAGAAGCACAGATACGCAGTATTTT
CASSLVDRSTDTQYF
>TRBV7-8|.|TRBJ2-7|.
TGTGCCAGCAGCCCTCGCGGCCGATCCTACGAGCAGTACTTC
CASSPRGRSYEQYF
>TRBV5-1|.|TRBJ2-5|TRBD1
TGCGCCAGCAGCGTCGGGACAGGGGTCTACCAAGAGACCCAGTACTTC
CASSVGTGVYQETQYF
>TRBV27|.|TRBJ1-6|.
TGTGCCAGCAGTTTATCTACACCTAAAGATTCACCCCTCCACTTT
CASSLSTPKDSPLHF
>TRBV2|.|TRBJ1-3|.
TGTGCCAGCAGTGAAGATGGGATCTCAGGAAACACCATATATTTT
CASSEDGISGNTIYF
>TRBV6-5|.|TRBJ1-2|.
TGTGCCAGCAGGGAGCCGGGGGGCCATGGCTACACCTTC
CASREPGGHGYTF
>TRBV6-5|.|TRBJ1-2|TRBD1
TGTGCCTCCTACACCCAGGGGGACTATGGCTACACCTTC
CASYTQGDYGYTF
>TRBV27|.|TRBJ1-2|.
TGTGCCAGCAGTTCTCGGGTGGGCTATGGCTACACCTTC
CASSSRVGYGYTF
>TRBV6-2/TRBV6-3|.|TRBJ2-7|.
TGTGCCAGCAGTTACCCCCTAGACCGCTTTGATTCCTACGAGCAGTACTTC
CASSYPLDRFDSYEQYF
>TRBV11-1|.|TRBJ1-1|.
TGTGCCAGCAGCTTCGACGGATCGAACACTGAAGCTTTCTTT
CASSFDGSNTEAFF
>TRBV6-5|.|TRBJ2-2|.
TGTGCCGGCGAACTTGTGGCGAACACCGGGGAGCTGTTTTTT
CAGELVANTGELFF
>TRBV4-1|.|TRBJ1-5|.
TGCGCCAGCAGCCAAGGACAGATAAATCAGCCCCAGCATTTT
CASSQGQINQPQHF
>TRBV4-3|.|TRBJ1-4|.
TGCGCCAGCAGCCATAACCCGAGACAGACTAATGAAAAACTGTTTTTT
CASSHNPRQTNEKLFF
>TRBV7-2|.|TRBJ2-2|.
TGTGCCAGCAGCCCCCCCACGGGGTGGTCCGGGGAGCTGTTTTTT
CASSPPTGWSGELFF
>TRBV5-6|.|TRBJ1-2|.
TGTGCCAGCAGCTTTGGGTTGTCCCCCTATGGCTACACCTTC
CASSFGLSPYGYTF
>TRBV27|.|TRBJ1-1|.
TGTGCCAGCAGCGTTGAGCCGGGACATGAAGCTTTCTTT
CASSVEPGHEAFF
>TRBV18|.|TRBJ1-2|.
TGTGCCAGCTCACCAACGGGGTTGAGCTATGGCTACACCTTC
CASSPTGLSYGYTF
>TRBV6-1|.|TRBJ2-3|.
TGTGCCAGCAGTGAAAGGACACTCCCCACAGATACGCAGTATTTT
CASSERTLPTDTQYF
>TRBV25-1|.|TRBJ1-1|.
TGTGCCAGCAGTGAATCCAAGAGGGGACCTGAAGCTTTCTTT
CASSESKRGPEAFF
>TRBV5-1|.|TRBJ1-2|.
TGCGCCAGCAGCTCGTCGGGGGGCAACTATGGCTACACCTTC
CASSSSGGNYGYTF
>TRBV5-1|few|TRBJ2-2|.
TGCGCCAGCAGCTTGGCACAAATGAACACCGGGGAGCTGTTTTTT
CASSLAQMNTGELFF
>TRBV18|.|TRBJ2-3|.
TGTGCCAGCTCACCAGAACTAGTCAGGACAGATACGCAGTATTTT
CASSPELVRTDTQYF
>TRBV4-3|.|TRBJ1-5|.
TGCGCCAGCAGTCTTGCGGAGAGCAATCAGCCCCAGCATTTT
CASSLAESNQPQHF
>TRBV6-2/TRBV6-3|.|TRBJ2-7|.
TGTGCCAGCAGTAGATCTAACGAGCAGTACTTC
CASSRSNEQYF
>TRBV7-9|.|TRBJ1-2|.
TGTGCCAGCAGCACCTTTCTGGAACCCAACTTCTCTGGCTACACCTTC
CASSTFLEPNFSGYTF
>TRBV7-9|.|TRBJ2-3|.
TGTGCCAGCAGCTTAGTGGGCAACACAGATACGCAGTATTTT
CASSLVGNTDTQYF
>TRBV7-9|.|TRBJ2-7|.
TGTGCCAGCAGCTTAGGCCCCAACGAGCAGTACTTC
CASSLGPNEQYF
>TRBV5-4|.|TRBJ2-3|.
TGTGCCAGCAGCACGGAGGGGAAGAGCACAGATACGCAGTATTTT
CASSTEGKSTDTQYF
>TRBV19|.|TRBJ2-7|TRBD1
TGTGCCAGTAGTTCGACAGGGGCGACCTACGAGCAGTACTTC
CASSSTGATYEQYF
>TRBV3-1/TRBV3-2|.|TRBJ1-4|.
TGTGCCAGCAGCCAAGGTCCTCTGAGTGGGCTTTTGCTGTTTTTT
CASSQGPLSGLLLFF